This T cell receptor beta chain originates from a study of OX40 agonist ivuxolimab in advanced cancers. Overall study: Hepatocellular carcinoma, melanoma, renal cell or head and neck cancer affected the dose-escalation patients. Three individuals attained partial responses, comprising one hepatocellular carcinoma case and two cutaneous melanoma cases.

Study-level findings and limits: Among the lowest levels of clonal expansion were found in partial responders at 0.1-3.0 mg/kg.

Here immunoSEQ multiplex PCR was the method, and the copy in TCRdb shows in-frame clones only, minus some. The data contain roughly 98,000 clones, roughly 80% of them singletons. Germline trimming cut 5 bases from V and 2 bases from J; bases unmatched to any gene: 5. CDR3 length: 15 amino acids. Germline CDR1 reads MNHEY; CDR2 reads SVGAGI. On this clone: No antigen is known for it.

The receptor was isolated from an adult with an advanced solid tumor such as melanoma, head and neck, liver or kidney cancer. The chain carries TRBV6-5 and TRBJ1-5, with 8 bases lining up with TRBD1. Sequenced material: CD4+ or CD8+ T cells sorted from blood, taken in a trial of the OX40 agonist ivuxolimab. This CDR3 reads CASSPTGGGNQPQHF. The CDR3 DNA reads TGTGCCAGCAGTCCCACAGGGGGAGGCAATCAGCCCCAGCATTTT.